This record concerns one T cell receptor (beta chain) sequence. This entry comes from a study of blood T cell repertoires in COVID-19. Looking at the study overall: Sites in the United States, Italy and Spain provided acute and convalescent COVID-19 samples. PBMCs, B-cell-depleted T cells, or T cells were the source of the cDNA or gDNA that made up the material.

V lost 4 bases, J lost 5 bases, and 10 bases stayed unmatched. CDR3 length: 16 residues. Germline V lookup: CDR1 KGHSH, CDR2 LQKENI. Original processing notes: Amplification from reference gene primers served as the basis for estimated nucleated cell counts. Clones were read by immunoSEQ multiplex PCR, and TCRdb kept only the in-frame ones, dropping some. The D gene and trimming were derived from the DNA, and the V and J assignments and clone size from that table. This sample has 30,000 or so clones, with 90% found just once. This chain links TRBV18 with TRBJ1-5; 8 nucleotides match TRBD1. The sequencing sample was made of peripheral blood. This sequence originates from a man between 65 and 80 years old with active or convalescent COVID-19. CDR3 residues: CASSLLVRGPDQPQHF. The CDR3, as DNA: TGTGCCAGCTCACTACTAGTCAGGGGGCCCGATCAGCCCCAGCATTTT.